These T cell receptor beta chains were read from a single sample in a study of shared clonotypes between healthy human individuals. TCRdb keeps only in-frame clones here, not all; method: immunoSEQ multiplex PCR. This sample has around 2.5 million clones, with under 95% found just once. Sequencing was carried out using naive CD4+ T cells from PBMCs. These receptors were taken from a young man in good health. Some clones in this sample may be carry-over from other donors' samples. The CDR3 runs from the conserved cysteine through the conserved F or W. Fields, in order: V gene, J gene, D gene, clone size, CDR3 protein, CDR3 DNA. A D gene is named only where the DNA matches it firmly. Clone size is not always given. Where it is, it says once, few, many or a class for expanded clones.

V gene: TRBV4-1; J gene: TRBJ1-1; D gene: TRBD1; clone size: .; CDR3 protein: CASSQEVGRGWNTEAFF; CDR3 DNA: TGCGCCAGCAGCCAAGAGGTCGGCAGGGGGTGGAACACTGAAGCTTTCTTT
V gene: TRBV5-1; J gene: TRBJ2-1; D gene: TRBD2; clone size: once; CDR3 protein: CARTPGLAWVNEQFF; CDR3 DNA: TGCGCCAGGACACCGGGACTAGCGTGGGTCAATGAGCAGTTCTTC
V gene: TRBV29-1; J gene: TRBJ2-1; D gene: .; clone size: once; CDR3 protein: CSVEDLGDEQFF; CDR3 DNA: TGCAGCGTTGAAGATTTGGGCGATGAGCAGTTCTTC
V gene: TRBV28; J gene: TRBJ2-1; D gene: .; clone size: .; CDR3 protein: CASSLGARGADNEQFF; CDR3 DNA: TGTGCCAGCAGTTTGGGGGCCCGGGGGGCGGACAATGAGCAGTTCTTC
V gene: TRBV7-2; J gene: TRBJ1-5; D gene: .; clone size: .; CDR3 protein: CASSLDRGARQPQHF; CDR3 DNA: TGTGCCAGCAGCTTAGATAGGGGGGCTCGTCAGCCCCAGCATTTT
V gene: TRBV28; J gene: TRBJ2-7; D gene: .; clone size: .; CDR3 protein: CASDTGSGTYEQYF; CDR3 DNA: TGTGCCAGCGATACAGGGAGTGGCACCTACGAGCAGTACTTC
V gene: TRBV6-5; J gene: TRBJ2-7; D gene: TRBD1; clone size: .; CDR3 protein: CASSRTSGQVYEQYF; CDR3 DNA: TGTGCCAGCAGCCGCACCTCCGGACAGGTCTACGAGCAGTACTTC
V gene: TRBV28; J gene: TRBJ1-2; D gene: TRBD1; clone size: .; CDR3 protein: CASSGGQAAGYTF; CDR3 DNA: TGTGCCAGCAGCGGGGGACAGGCGGCTGGCTACACCTTC
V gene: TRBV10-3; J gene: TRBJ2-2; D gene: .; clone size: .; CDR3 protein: CAIMVPTASTGELFF; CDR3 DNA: TGTGCCATCATGGTTCCCACGGCGAGCACCGGGGAGCTGTTTTTT
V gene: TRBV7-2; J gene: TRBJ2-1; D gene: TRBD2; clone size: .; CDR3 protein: CASSLLGTSAFVNEQFF; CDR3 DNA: TGTGCCAGCAGCTTATTGGGGACTAGCGCTTTTGTAAATGAGCAGTTCTTC
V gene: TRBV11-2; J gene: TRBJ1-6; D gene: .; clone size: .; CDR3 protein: CASSSTVHNSPLHF; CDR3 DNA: TGTGCCAGCAGCTCGACAGTTCATAATTCACCCCTCCACTTT
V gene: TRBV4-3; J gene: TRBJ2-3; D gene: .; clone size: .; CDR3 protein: CASSRQVAAPPTDTQYF; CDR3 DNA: TGCGCCAGCAGCCGTCAGGTAGCGGCCCCCCCCACAGATACGCAGTATTTT
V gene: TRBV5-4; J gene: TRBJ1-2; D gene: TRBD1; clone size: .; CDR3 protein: CASSNGQGHNYGYTF; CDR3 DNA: TGTGCCAGCAGCAACGGACAGGGGCATAACTATGGCTACACCTTC
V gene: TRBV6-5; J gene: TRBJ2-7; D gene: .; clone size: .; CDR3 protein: CASSVLYEQYF; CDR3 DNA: TGTGCCAGCAGTGTGCTCTACGAGCAGTACTTC
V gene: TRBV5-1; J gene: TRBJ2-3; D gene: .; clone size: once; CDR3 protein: CASSLAPGAFPDTQYF; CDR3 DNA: TGCGCCAGCAGCTTGGCGCCGGGAGCGTTTCCAGATACGCAGTATTTT
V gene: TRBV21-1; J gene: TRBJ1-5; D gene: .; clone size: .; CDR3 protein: CASSTPSGKRPQHF; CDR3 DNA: TGTGCCAGCAGCACTCCCTCAGGGAAGAGGCCCCAGCATTTT
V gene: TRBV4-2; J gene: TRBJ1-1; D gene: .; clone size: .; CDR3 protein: CASSQYRNTEAFF; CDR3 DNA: TGTGCCAGCAGCCAGTATAGGAACACTGAAGCTTTCTTT
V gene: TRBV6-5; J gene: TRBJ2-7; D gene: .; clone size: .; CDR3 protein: CASSRLAARNEQYF; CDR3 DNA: TGTGCCAGCAGCCGACTGGCAGCCAGAAACGAGCAGTACTTC
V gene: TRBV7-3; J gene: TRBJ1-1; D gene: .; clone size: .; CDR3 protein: CASSLGLGRNTEAFF; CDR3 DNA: TGTGCCAGCAGCTTAGGTCTGGGACGGAACACTGAAGCTTTCTTT
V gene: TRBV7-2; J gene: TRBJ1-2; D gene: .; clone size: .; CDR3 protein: CASSLRGSLDYGYTF; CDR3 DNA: TGTGCCAGCAGCTTACGAGGCAGTCTAGACTATGGCTACACCTTC
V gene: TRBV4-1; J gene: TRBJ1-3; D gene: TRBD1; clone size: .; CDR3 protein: CASSQPLGTARNTIYF; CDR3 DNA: TGCGCCAGCAGCCAACCCCTAGGGACAGCTCGAAACACCATATATTTT
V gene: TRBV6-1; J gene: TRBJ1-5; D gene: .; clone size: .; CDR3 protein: CASSEGINIHF; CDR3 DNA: TGTGCCAGCAGTGAAGGGATAAATATCCATTTT
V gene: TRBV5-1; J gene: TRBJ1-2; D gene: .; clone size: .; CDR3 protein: CAPEGGLYGYTF; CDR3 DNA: TGCGCCCCAGAGGGGGGCCTTTATGGCTACACCTTC
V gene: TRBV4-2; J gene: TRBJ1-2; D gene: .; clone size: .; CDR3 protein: CASSPEPSGTNYGYTF; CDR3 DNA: TGTGCCAGCAGCCCCGAACCCTCCGGGACTAACTATGGCTACACCTTC
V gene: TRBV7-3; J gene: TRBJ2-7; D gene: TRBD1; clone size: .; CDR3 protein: CASSYDRDYEQYF; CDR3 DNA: TGTGCCAGCAGCTACGACAGGGACTACGAGCAGTACTTC
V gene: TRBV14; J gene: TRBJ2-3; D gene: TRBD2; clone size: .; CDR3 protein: CASSPTSGLATQYF; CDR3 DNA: TGTGCCAGCAGCCCCACTAGCGGGTTAGCGACGCAGTATTTT
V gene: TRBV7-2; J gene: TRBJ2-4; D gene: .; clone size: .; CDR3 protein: CASSSPAGTLAKNIQYF; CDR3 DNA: TGTGCCAGCAGCTCTCCAGCGGGTACACTAGCCAAAAACATTCAGTACTTC
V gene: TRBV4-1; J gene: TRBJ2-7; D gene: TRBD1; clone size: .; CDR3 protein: CASSQVGIQGTYEQYF; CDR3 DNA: TGCGCCAGCAGCCAAGTTGGTATACAGGGGACCTACGAGCAGTACTTC
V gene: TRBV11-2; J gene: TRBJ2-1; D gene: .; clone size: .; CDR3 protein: CASSLAGRGFYNEQFF; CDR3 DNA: TGTGCCAGCAGCTTAGCGGGTAGGGGATTCTACAATGAGCAGTTCTTC
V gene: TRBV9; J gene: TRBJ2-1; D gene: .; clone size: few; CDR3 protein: CASSVDSSGLSYNEQFF; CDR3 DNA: TGTGCCAGCAGCGTAGATTCCAGCGGGCTGTCCTACAATGAGCAGTTCTTC
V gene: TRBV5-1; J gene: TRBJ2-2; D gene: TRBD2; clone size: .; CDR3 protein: CASSLTSGRNTGELFF; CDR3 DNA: TGCGCCAGCAGCTTAACCAGCGGGAGGAACACCGGGGAGCTGTTTTTT
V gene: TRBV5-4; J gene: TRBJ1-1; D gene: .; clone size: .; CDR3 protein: CASSGQKNTEAFF; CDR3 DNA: TGTGCCAGCAGCGGACAGAAAAACACTGAAGCTTTCTTT
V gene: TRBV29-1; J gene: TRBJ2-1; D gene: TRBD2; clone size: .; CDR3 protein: CSVELGLAGYHEQFF; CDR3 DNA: TGCAGCGTTGAACTGGGTCTAGCGGGATACCATGAGCAGTTCTTC
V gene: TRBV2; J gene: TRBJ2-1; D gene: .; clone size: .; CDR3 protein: CAGVEEQFF; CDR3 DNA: TGTGCGGGAGTCGAGGAGCAGTTCTTC
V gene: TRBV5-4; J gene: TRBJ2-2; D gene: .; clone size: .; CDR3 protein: CASRRDGSNTGELFF; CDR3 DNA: TGTGCCAGCAGGCGGGACGGCTCGAACACCGGGGAGCTGTTTTTT
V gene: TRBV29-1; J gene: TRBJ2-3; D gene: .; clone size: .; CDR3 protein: CSVSGGDTQYF; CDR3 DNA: TGCAGCGTTAGCGGTGGAGATACGCAGTATTTT
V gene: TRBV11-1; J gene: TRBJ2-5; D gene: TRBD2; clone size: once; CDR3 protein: CASSPMPASGKETQYF; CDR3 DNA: TGTGCCAGCAGCCCCATGCCGGCTAGCGGGAAGGAGACCCAGTACTTC
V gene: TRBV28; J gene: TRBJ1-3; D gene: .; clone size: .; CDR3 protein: CASSLGGINTIYF; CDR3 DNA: TGTGCCAGCAGTTTGGGGGGAATCAACACCATATATTTT
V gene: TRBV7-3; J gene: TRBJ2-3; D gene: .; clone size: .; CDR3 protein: CASSWGTKTSTDTQYF; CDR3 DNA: TGTGCCAGCAGCTGGGGGACGAAAACTAGCACAGATACGCAGTATTTT
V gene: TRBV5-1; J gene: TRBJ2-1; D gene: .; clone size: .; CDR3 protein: CASSLSAGREQFF; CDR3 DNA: TGCGCCAGCAGCTTGTCGGCGGGACGGGAGCAGTTCTTC
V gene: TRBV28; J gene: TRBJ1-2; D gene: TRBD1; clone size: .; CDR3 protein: CASTPVGTGWDGYTF; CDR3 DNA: TGTGCCAGCACACCCGTCGGGACAGGGTGGGACGGCTACACCTTC
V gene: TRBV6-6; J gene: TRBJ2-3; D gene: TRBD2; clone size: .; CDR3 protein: CASTGLAGGHPDTQYF; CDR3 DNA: TGTGCCAGTACCGGACTAGCGGGAGGGCACCCAGATACGCAGTATTTT
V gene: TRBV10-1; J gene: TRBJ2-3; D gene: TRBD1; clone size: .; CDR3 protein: CASSAGTGATDTQYF; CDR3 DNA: TGCGCCAGCAGCGCCGGGACAGGAGCCACAGATACGCAGTATTTT
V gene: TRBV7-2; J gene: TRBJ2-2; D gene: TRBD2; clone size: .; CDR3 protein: CASSPRGLAGGTGELFF; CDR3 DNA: TGTGCCAGCAGCCCCCGAGGGCTAGCGGGAGGTACCGGGGAGCTGTTTTTT
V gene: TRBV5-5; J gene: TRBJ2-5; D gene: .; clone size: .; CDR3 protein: CASSFNGETQYF; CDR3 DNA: TGTGCCAGCAGCTTTAATGGAGAGACCCAGTACTTC
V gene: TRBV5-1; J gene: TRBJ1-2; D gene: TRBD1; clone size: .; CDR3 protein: CASSLDGTGDTWGYTF; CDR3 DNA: TGCGCCAGCAGCTTGGATGGGACAGGGGACACATGGGGCTACACCTTC
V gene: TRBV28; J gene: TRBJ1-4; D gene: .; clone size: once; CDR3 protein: CASSLWGEKLFF; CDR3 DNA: TGTGCCAGCAGTTTATGGGGTGAAAAACTGTTTTTT
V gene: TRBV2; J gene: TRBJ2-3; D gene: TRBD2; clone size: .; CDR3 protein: CASSTLAGGGDTQYF; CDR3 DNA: TGTGCCAGCAGCACACTAGCGGGAGGTGGAGATACGCAGTATTTT
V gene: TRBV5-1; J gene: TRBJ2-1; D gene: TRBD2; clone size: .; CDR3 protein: CASSAGLATVYNEQFF; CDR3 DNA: TGCGCCAGCAGCGCCGGACTAGCGACCGTGTACAATGAGCAGTTCTTC
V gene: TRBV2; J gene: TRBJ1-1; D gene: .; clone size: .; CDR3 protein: CASSEAGEAFF; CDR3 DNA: TGTGCCAGCAGTGAAGCGGGTGAAGCTTTCTTT
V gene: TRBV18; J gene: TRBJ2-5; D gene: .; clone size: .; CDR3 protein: CASSPVAGKVLKTQYF; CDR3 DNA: TGTGCCAGCTCACCAGTGGCAGGGAAGGTACTGAAGACCCAGTACTTC
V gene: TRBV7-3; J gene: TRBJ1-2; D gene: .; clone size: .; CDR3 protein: CASSPIGGSPSGYGYTF; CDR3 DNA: TGTGCCAGCAGCCCTATAGGGGGATCACCCTCTGGCTATGGCTACACCTTC
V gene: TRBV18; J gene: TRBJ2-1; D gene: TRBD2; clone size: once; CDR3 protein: CASSPPGGLLGNEQFF; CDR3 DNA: TGTGCCAGCTCACCACCGGGGGGGTTACTCGGCAATGAGCAGTTCTTC
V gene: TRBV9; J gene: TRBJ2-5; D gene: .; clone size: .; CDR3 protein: CASSPQPGLGQETQYF; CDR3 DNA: TGTGCCAGCAGCCCCCAGCCCGGGTTAGGCCAAGAGACCCAGTACTTC